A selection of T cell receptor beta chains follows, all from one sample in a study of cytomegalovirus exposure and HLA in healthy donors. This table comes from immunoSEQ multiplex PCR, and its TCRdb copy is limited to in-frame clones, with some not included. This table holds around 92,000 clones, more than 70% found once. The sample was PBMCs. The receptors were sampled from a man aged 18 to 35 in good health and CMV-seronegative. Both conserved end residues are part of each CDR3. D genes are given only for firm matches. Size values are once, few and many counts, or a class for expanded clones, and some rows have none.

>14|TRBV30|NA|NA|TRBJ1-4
TGTGCCTGGAGTCAGGACGGGGGAGGAGAAAAACTGTTTTTT
CAWSQDGGGEKLFF
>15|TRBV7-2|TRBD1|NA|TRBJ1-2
TGTGCCAGCAGCTCGGGACAGCTTGGTCACTATGGCTACACCTTC
CASSSGQLGHYGYTF
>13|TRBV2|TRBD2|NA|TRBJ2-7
TGTGCCAGCAGAGAGCGGGGTTACTACGAGCAGTACTTC
CASRERGYYEQYF
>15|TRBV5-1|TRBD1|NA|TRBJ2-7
TGCGCCAGCAGCTTGGTGGGACAGGGTGTGGACGAGCAGTACTTC
CASSLVGQGVDEQYF
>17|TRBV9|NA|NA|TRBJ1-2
TGTGCCAGCAGCCTCCAAGGGGGTGGAAGGGCTAACTATGGCTACACCTTC
CASSLQGGGRANYGYTF
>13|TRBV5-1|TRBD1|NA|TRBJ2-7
TGCGCCAGCAGCTGGGACAGCTCCTACGAGCAGTACTTC
CASSWDSSYEQYF
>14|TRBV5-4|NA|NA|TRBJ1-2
TGTGCCAGCAGCTTTGAGAACAGAAACTATGGCTACACCTTC
CASSFENRNYGYTF
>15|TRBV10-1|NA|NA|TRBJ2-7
TGCGCCAGCAGTGATGGGCAGGTCGACCGCTACGAGCAGTACTTC
CASSDGQVDRYEQYF
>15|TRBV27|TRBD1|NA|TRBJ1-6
TGTGCCAGCAGTATGGACAGGGCGTCCAATTCACCCCTCCACTTT
CASSMDRASNSPLHF
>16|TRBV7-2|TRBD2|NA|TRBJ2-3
TGTGCCAGCAGCCTATTCCGGGGGGGCGACACAGATACGCAGTATTTT
CASSLFRGGDTDTQYF
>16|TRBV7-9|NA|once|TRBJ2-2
TGTGCCAGCAGCCCTCGCCCGAGAACAGTCTCCGGGGAGCTGTTTTTT
CASSPRPRTVSGELFF
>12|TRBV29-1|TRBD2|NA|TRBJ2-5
TGCAGCGTTGCCCGGGGGGGGGAGACCCAGTACTTC
CSVARGGETQYF
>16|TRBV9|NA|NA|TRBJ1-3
TGTGCCAGCAGCGTAGCGGGGTTAATTTATGGAAACACCATATATTTT
CASSVAGLIYGNTIYF
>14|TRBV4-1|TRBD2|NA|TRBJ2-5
TGCGCCAGCAGCGTAGCGGGGATAGGGGAGACCCAGTACTTC
CASSVAGIGETQYF
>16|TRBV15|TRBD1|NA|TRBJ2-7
TGTGCCACCAGCAGAACGACAGGGGGCGGACCCTACGAGCAGTACTTC
CATSRTTGGGPYEQYF
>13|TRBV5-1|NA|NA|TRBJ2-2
TGCGCCAGCAGCCAGGGCGGAACCGGGGAGCTGTTTTTT
CASSQGGTGELFF
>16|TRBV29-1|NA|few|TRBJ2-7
TGCAGCGTTGAAGAGTGGGGCGGCCGAAGCTCCTACGAGCAGTACTTC
CSVEEWGGRSSYEQYF
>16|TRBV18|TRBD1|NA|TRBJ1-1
TGTGCCAGCTCACCCCGGACAGGGACCTTGAACACTGAAGCTTTCTTT
CASSPRTGTLNTEAFF
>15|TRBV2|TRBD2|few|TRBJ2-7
TGTGCCAGCAGGGGGACTAGCGGGGCACACTACGAGCAGTACTTC
CASRGTSGAHYEQYF
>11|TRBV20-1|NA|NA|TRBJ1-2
TGCAGTATACAGGCTAACTATGGCTACACCTTC
CSIQANYGYTF
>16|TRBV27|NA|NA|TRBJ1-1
TGTGCCAGCAGTTTATTAGCCGGGGTCGCTGCCGCTGAAGCTTTCTTT
CASSLLAGVAAAEAFF
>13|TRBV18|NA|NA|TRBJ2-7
TGTGCCAGCTCACCAAACAGCTCCTACGAGCAGTACTTC
CASSPNSSYEQYF
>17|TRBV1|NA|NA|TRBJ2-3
TGCACCAGCAGCCCCCTTAGGCGGAGCAATTCCACAGATACGCAGTATTTT
CTSSPLRRSNSTDTQYF
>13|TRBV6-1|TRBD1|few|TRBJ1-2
TGTGCCAGCACTTCCGGGACAGGGAGCGGCTACACCTTC
CASTSGTGSGYTF
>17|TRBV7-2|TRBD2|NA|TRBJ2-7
TGTGCCAGCAGCTTACGAGCGGGGGGGCAGGGGTCCTACGAGCAGTACTTC
CASSLRAGGQGSYEQYF
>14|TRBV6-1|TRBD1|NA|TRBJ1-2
TGTGCCAGCAGTCCGGGACAGGGGTTTTATGGCTACACCTTC
CASSPGQGFYGYTF
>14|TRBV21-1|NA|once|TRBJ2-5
TGTGCCAGCAGCCCGAAGGAGTACCAAGAGACCCAGTACTTC
CASSPKEYQETQYF
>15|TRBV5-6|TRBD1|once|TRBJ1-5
TGTGCCAGCAGCTTAGGACAGGGGGCTTTCCAGCCCCAGCATTTT
CASSLGQGAFQPQHF
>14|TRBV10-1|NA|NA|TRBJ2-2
TGCGCCAGCAGTGAGGGGACTAACACCGGGGAGCTGTTTTTT
CASSEGTNTGELFF
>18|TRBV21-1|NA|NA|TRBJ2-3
TGTGCCAGCAGCCCCCGGACTAGCGGGGCTCCCAGCACAGATACGCAGTATTTT
CASSPRTSGAPSTDTQYF
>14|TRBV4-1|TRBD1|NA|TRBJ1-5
TGCGCCAGCAGCCACGGACAGGGTAATCAGCCCCAGCATTTT
CASSHGQGNQPQHF
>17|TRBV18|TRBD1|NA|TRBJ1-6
TGTGCCAGCCCAGCCGTACAGGGGAGCTCCTATAATTCACCCCTCCACTTT
CASPAVQGSSYNSPLHF
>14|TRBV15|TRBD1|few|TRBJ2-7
TGTGCCACCAGCGCCTGGGACAGGGCCTACGAGCAGTACTTC
CATSAWDRAYEQYF
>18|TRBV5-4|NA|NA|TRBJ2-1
TGTGCCAGCAGCGAAATGGAGGTACAGAGGGTCTACTACAATGAGCAGTTCTTC
CASSEMEVQRVYYNEQFF
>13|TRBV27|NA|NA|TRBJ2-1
TGTGCCAGCAGTCCAGGGGTCTACAATGAGCAGTTCTTC
CASSPGVYNEQFF
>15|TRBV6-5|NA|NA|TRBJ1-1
TGTGCCAGCAGTTACTCGACCCTCGGAGGCACTGAAGCTTTCTTT
CASSYSTLGGTEAFF
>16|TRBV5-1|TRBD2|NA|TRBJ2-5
TGCGCCAGCAACCCGAACCCTAGCGGGGGGGAAGAGACCCAGTACTTC
CASNPNPSGGEETQYF
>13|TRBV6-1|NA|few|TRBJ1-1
TGTGCCAGCAGACGACAGATGAACACTGAAGCTTTCTTT
CASRRQMNTEAFF
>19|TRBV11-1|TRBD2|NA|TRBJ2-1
TGTGCCAGCAGCTTCTACCAAGGACTAGCGGGGGGGCCCCGCAATGAGCAGTTCTTC
CASSFYQGLAGGPRNEQFF
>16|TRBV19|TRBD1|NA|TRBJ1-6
TGTGCCAGTAGTATGAGCAGGGGGCGTAGTGATTCACCCCTCCACTTT
CASSMSRGRSDSPLHF
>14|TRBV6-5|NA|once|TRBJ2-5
TGTGCCAGCAGCCGCGGGACAGCCAAAGAGACCCAGTACTTC
CASSRGTAKETQYF
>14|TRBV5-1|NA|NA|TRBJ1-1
TGCGCCAGCAGCTCGAGAGGAGAGAACACTGAAGCTTTCTTT
CASSSRGENTEAFF
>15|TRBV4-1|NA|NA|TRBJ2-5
TGCGCCAGCAGCCAAGATCGGCCAGGGAAAGAGACCCAGTACTTC
CASSQDRPGKETQYF
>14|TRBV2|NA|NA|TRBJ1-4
TGTGCCAGCAGTGAAGGCGCAACTAATGAAAAACTGTTTTTT
CASSEGATNEKLFF
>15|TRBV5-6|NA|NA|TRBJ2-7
TGTGCCAGCAGCCGGGACTCTCTCTTGGTCTACGAGCAGTACTTC
CASSRDSLLVYEQYF